The T cell receptor beta chain described here comes from a study of T cell responses to AZD1222 COVID-19 vaccine. Notes on the study in general: Elevations in Spike-specific TCR breadth and depth followed administration of two AZD1222 doses.

The sample holds one count of this clone. Its antigen is unidentified. This table comes from immunoSEQ multiplex PCR, and its TCRdb copy is limited to in-frame clones, with some not included. The sample contains fewer than 180,000 clones, about 95% of which appear only once. The CDR3 covers 11 residues. Germline lookup yields CDR1 DFQATT and CDR2 SNEGSKA (reference sequence). This receptor was identified in an adult in good health. The rearrangement links TRBV20-1 to TRBJ1-2, with D possibly being TRBD1 (5 bases). The sequenced sample was peripheral blood, obtained on day 0 of AZD1222 vaccination. The CDR3 coding sequence is TGCAGCGCTCCGGGACTCTATGGCTACACCTTC. Translating gives CSAPGLYGYTF.